This T cell receptor beta chain stems from a study of cytomegalovirus exposure and HLA in healthy donors. Study-level points and caveats: Using the classifier, cytomegalovirus status was reportedly diagnosed with high specificity and sensitivity.

This clone has only one observation. Its specificity is unknown. TCRdb's table, derived via immunoSEQ multiplex PCR, lists solely in-frame clones and lacks some. The sample records some 170,000 clones, around nine tenths being singletons. V dropped 7 bases and J dropped 9 bases, with 17 bases sitting between them. This CDR3 has 13 amino acids. Per the germline V gene, CDR1 is SGDLS and CDR2 is YYNGEE. Sequencing was performed on PBMCs. The chain recombines TRBV9 with TRBJ1-5; unclear D gene. The source of this sequence is a man between 18 and 29 years old in good health and CMV-seropositive. The CDR3 spells CASSEGGRGPQHF. The CDR3 bases are TGTGCCAGCTCCGAGGGCGGTCGGGGGCCCCAGCATTTT.